The 15 T cell receptor beta chains presented below share a single source sample, sequenced in a study of T cells in Graves' hyperthyroidism and ophthalmopathy. There were TCR beta CDR3 regions amplified from RNA transcripts. An initial round of RT-PCR targeting the TCR CDR3 relied on the HTBI primer set. TCRdb re-called the multiplex PCR reads through MiXCR, storing one row per CDR3 protein. The table has fewer than 650,000 distinct CDR3 sequences, 40% to 50% seen once; the top ten hold 35% to 50%. The sample was peripheral blood or thyroid tissue (not recorded which). The receptors originated from an adult woman with Graves' disease, either hyperthyroidism or ophthalmopathy (not recorded which).

Concerning this clonotype itself: This may arise from a read error, as a much more abundant clone is one base away. The CDR3 DNA reads as TGCAGCGTTATGAACACTGAAGCTTTCTTT. This translates into CSVMNTEAFF. The chain is built from TRBV29-1 and TRBJ1-1, with no clear D. Between the trimmed V and J ends, which lost 5 bases and 0 bases, there was a span of 1 base. Germline V gives CDR1 SQVTM, CDR2 ANQGSEA. This CDR3 contains 10 residues.

This clonotype has a count of ten or more. The chain recombines TRBV5-5 with TRBJ1-1; no definite D call. Germline V CDR1 and CDR2: SGHKS, YYEKEE (reference sequence). This CDR3 is 15 amino acids long. V shed 3 bases and J shed 1 base, with 13 bases lying between them. CDR3 DNA: TGTGCCAGCAGCTGGAGCGCAGCGCCGAACACTGAAGCTTTCTTT. Its protein is CASSWSAAPNTEAFF.

The V call is TRBV28, the J call TRBJ1-1; D not certain. Germline values: CDR1 MDHEN, CDR2 SYDVKM. V dropped 6 bases and J dropped 0 bases, with 11 bases sitting between them. The CDR3 spans 14 residues. The CDR3: CASRNHPLNTEAFF. The CDR3, as DNA: TGTGCCAGCAGAAATCACCCACTGAACACTGAAGCTTTCTTT.

At least ten counts were recorded for this clonotype. The chain has TRBV19 and TRBJ1-1, with D possibly TRBD1 on 6 matching bases. The germline V gene encodes CDR1 LNHDA and CDR2 SQIVND (reference sequence). Trimming left V 7 bases short and J 4 bases short, with 19 bases between. The CDR3 totals 15 residues. DNA of the CDR3: TGTGCCAGTACCGACCCTCCGGGGGCGGCCACTGAAGCTTTCTTT. Amino acids: CASTDPPGAATEAFF. Together with reference TRBV19 and TRBJ1-1, the CDR3 gives the full variable domain: DGGITQSPKYLFRKEGQNVTLSCEQNLNHDAMYWYRQDPGQGLRLIYYSQIVNDFQKGDIAEGYSVSREKKESFPLTVTSAQKNPTAFYLCASTDPPGAATEAFFGQGTRLTVV.

This chain's CDR3 is CASRVGQGVYEQYF. CDR3 in DNA: TGTGCCAGCAGGGTCGGACAGGGGGTATACGAGCAGTACTTC. The gene calls are TRBV12-3 or TRBV12-4 and TRBJ2-7; 10 bases are shared with TRBD1. V dropped 6 bases and J dropped 4; count of bases not matched to a gene: 6. This CDR3 comprises 14 residues.

The V call is TRBV2, the J call TRBJ1-4; D might be TRBD1 (5 bases). The V and J ends lost 6 bases and 8 bases respectively, with 16 bases between them. This CDR3 region has 14 residues. Germline-derived CDR1 and CDR2 are SNHLY and FYNNEI. CDR3 in amino acids: CASSPRQPGEKLFF. CDR3 DNA: TGTGCCAGCAGCCCCCGACAGCCCGGAGAAAAACTGTTTTTT.

The rearrangement joins TRBV25-1 to TRBJ2-5, with a tentative D call TRBD2 (5 bases). The CDR3 has 13 amino acids. The V and J ends lost 8 bases and 5 bases respectively, with 15 bases between them. Germline lookup yields CDR1 MGHDK and CDR2 SYGVNS. The DNA of the CDR3 is TGTGCCAGCGCCACGTCGGGGTTGGAGACCCAGTACTTC. Translating gives CASATSGLETQYF. The complete variable domain, with remaining parts taken from reference TRBV25-1 and TRBJ2-5, reads EADIYQTPRYLVIGTGKKITLECSQTMGHDKMYWYQQDPGMELHLIHYSYGVNSTEKGDLSSESTVSRIRTEHFPLTLESARPSHTSQYLCASATSGLETQYFGPGTRLLVL.

This clonotype was counted ten times or more. The V gene is TRBV7-2, the J gene TRBJ1-1; D might be TRBD1 (5 bases). This CDR3 is 14 amino acids long. Deletions cut 2 bases from V and 1 base from J, with 8 bases between. CDR1 is SGHTA, CDR2 FQGNSA, per germline. The CDR3 is CASSLTQGNTEAFF. The CDR3 DNA sequence: TGTGCCAGCAGCTTAACCCAGGGGAACACTGAAGCTTTCTTT.

The sample holds many counts of this clonotype. V is TRBV7-9 and J is TRBJ2-7, with D maybe TRBD1 (5 bases). Germline CDR1 is SEHNR and CDR2 is FQNEAQ (reference sequence). Trimming stripped 1 base from V and 0 bases from J, with 16 bases between. The CDR3 runs 17 residues. Written as DNA, the CDR3 is TGTGCCAGCAGCTTAGAGTCCGGCAGGGCCAGCTCCTACGAGCAGTACTTC. It encodes CASSLESGRASSYEQYF.

The gene calls are TRBV9 and TRBJ2-1, with no clear D. The CDR3 runs to 13 residues. Germline CDR1 is SGDLS and CDR2 is YYNGEE. V was cut by 3 bases and J by 3 bases, with 7 bases left in between. CDR3 region: CASSGIGYNEQFF. CDR3 DNA: TGTGCCAGCAGCGGGATTGGCTACAATGAGCAGTTCTTC. Full variable domain (remainder filled in from reference TRBV9 and TRBJ2-1): DSGVTQTPKHLITATGQRVTLRCSPRSGDLSVYWYQQSLDQGLQFLIQYYNGEERAKGNILERFSAQQFPDLHSELNLSSLELGDSALYFCASSGIGYNEQFFGPGTRLTVL.

This clonotype occurred a few times. The J gene is TRBJ1-3, the V gene TRBV10-3; 9 positions agree with TRBD1. The ends lost 5 bases at V and 7 bases at J; junction bases unmatched: 12. The germline V gene has CDR1 ENHRY and CDR2 SYGVKD. CDR3 size: 16 residues. CDR3 region: CAISPGTGFSGNTIYF. The CDR3 DNA reads as TGTGCCATCAGTCCCGGGACAGGGTTTAGCGGCAACACCATATATTTT.

This clonotype was seen only a few times. The rearrangement links TRBV7-8 to TRBJ2-7; D unclear. Deletions cut 0 bases from V and 3 bases from J, with 6 bases between. Germline loops: CDR1 SGHVS, CDR2 FQNEAQ. CDR3 size: 13 residues. The CDR3 DNA follows: TGTGCCAGCAGCTTAGCTAGACACTACGAGCAGTACTTC. It encodes CASSLARHYEQYF.

This clonotype was found many times. Germline and junction disagree at one end, which may indicate a read error. This sequence joins TRBV7-7 and TRBJ2-6; TRBD1 agrees at 9 bases. Germline V lookup: CDR1 SSHAT, CDR2 FNYEAQ (reference sequence). CDR3 size: 16 residues. The CDR3 DNA reads TGTGCTAGCAGCCCCGGACAGGGGACTGGGGCCAACGTCCTGACTTTC. Protein sequence: CASSPGQGTGANVLTF. Full variable domain (outside the CDR3, taken from reference TRBV7-7 and TRBJ2-6): GAGVSQSPRYKVTKRGQDVTLRCDPISSHATLYWYQQALGQGPEFLTYFNYEAQPDKSGLPSDRFSAERPEGSISTLTIQRTEQRDSAMYRCASSPGQGTGANVLTFGAGSRLTVL.

The genes are TRBV10-3 and TRBJ1-2; 9 bases fit TRBD1. Germline-derived CDR1 and CDR2 are ENHRY and SYGVKD. This CDR3 is built from 13 residues. V gave up 10 bases and J gave up 8 bases; unmatched junction bases: 11. The CDR3 DNA is TGTGCCACCACTCCGGGACAGGGTAGCGGCTACACCTTC. It encodes CATTPGQGSGYTF.

This clonotype came up a few times. V and J are TRBV3-1 and TRBJ1-1; TRBD1 aligns across 8 bases. The CDR3 extends over 14 amino acids. Unmatched junction bases numbered 6, after V lost 4 bases and J lost 5 bases. Germline V gene lookup returns CDR1 LGHDT and CDR2 YNNKEL (reference sequence). CDR3 sequence reads: CASSLSGGETEAFF. In nucleotides, the CDR3 is TGTGCCAGCAGCCTGTCAGGGGGCGAGACTGAAGCTTTCTTT. Full variable domain (missing parts from reference TRBV3-1 and TRBJ1-1): DTAVSQTPKYLVTQMGNDKSIKCEQNLGHDTMYWYKQDSKKFLKIMFSYNNKELIINETVPNRFSPKSPDKAHLNLHINSLELGDSAVYFCASSLSGGETEAFFGQGTRLTVV.